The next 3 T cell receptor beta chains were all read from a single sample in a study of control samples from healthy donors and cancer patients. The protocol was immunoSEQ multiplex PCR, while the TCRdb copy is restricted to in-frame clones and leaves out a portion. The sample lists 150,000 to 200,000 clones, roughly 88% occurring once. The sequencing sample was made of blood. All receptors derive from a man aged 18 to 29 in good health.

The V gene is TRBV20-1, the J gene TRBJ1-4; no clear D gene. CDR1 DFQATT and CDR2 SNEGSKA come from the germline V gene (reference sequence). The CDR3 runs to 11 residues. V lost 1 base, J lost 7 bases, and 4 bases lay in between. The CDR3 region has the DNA TGCAGTGCTAGAGTGGCTGAAAAACTGTTTTTT. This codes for CSARVAEKLFF.

CDR3 nucleotides: TGTGCCTGGGGACGTCCCTCCTACGAGCAGTACTTC. Protein sequence: CAWGRPSYEQYF. The chain links TRBV30 to TRBJ2-7; unclear D gene. This CDR3 is 12 amino acids long. With 5 bases removed from V and 0 bases from J, the gap between germline ends came to 8 bases. CDR1 and CDR2 (germline): GTSNPN, SVGIG (reference sequence). The complete variable domain, with remaining parts taken from reference TRBV30 and TRBJ2-7, reads SQTIHQWPATLVQPVGSPLSLECTVEGTSNPNLYWYRQAAGRGLQLLFYSVGIGQISSEVPQNLSASRPQDRQFILSSKKLLLSDSGFYLCAWGRPSYEQYFGPGTRLTVT.

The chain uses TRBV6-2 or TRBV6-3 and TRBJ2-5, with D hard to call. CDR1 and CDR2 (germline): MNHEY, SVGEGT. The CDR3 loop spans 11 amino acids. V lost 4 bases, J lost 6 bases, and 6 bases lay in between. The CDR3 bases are TGTGCCAGCAGTTCCCACCAGACCCAGTACTTC. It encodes CASSSHQTQYF.